One and the same sample provided the 27 T cell receptor beta chains below, sequenced in a study of T cell responses to AZD1222 COVID-19 vaccine. Produced via immunoSEQ multiplex PCR; TCRdb's table is partial and in-frame only. The sample shows roughly 87,000 clones, approximately 89% of them seen only once. Specimen: peripheral blood, collected 28 days after the second AZD1222 dose. Receptor source: an adult who received the AZD1222 COVID-19 vaccine.

V is TRBV28 and J is TRBJ2-7; tentative D call: TRBD2 (5 bases). The CDR3 consists of 16 residues. The germline V gene encodes CDR1 MDHEN and CDR2 SYDVKM. V was cut by 3 bases and J by 4 bases, with 19 bases left in between. The CDR3 bases are TGTGCCAGCAGTTTCTCGGAGGCCCCTGGACCTTACGAGCAGTACTTC. Protein product: CASSFSEAPGPYEQYF.

Comment on this clone: A junction boundary mismatches the germline segment, possibly from a read error. This rearrangement joins TRBV20-1 to TRBJ2-7; 10 bases map to TRBD1. Germline V gene lookup returns CDR1 DFQATT and CDR2 SNEGSKA (reference sequence). CDR3 size: 9 residues. Here the CDR3 reads CSVPGTGEF. CDR3 coding DNA: TGCAGTGTTCCCGGGACAGGGGAGTTC.

The chain carries TRBV19 and TRBJ1-4; 7 bases are shared with TRBD1. The germline V gene has CDR1 LNHDA and CDR2 SQIVND (reference sequence). The CDR3 extends over 16 amino acids. V lost 5 bases and J lost 8; bases outside the gene matches: 14. The CDR3 reads CASSAGQGGFGEKLFF. The DNA of the CDR3 is TGTGCCAGTAGTGCAGGTCAGGGGGGGTTCGGCGAAAAACTGTTTTTT. Based on the CDR3 plus reference TRBV19 and TRBJ1-4, the full variable domain is DGGITQSPKYLFRKEGQNVTLSCEQNLNHDAMYWYRQDPGQGLRLIYYSQIVNDFQKGDIAEGYSVSREKKESFPLTVTSAQKNPTAFYLCASSAGQGGFGEKLFFGSGTQLSVL.

The chain combines TRBV5-1 with TRBJ1-5, with a tentative D call TRBD1 (5 bases). Germline values: CDR1 SGHRS, CDR2 YFSETQ. The CDR3 length is 14 residues. V gave up 4 bases and J gave up 5 bases, with 13 bases separating them. The CDR3 DNA follows: TGCGCCAGCAGCAGGGGAGAAGCGGATCAGCCCCAGCATTTT. Translating gives CASSRGEADQPQHF.

Here the CDR3 reads CASSPPIRSSYNSPLHF. CDR3 sequence (DNA): TGTGCCAGCAGTCCCCCCATCCGGAGCTCCTATAATTCACCCCTCCACTTT. The V gene is TRBV28, the J gene TRBJ1-6; the D is unclear. The CDR3 totals 17 residues. V dropped 5 bases and J dropped 0 bases, with 14 bases sitting between them. Germline CDR1 MDHEN, CDR2 SYDVKM. Drawing the rest from reference TRBV28 and TRBJ1-6, the complete variable domain is DVKVTQSSRYLVKRTGEKVFLECVQDMDHENMFWYRQDPGLGLRLIYFSYDVKMKEKGDIPEGYSVSREKKERFSLILESASTNQTSMYLCASSPPIRSSYNSPLHFGNGTRLTVT.

The J gene is TRBJ1-2, the V gene TRBV5-6, with TRBD1 matching 7 bases. Trimming removed 0 bases from V and 0 bases from J; junction bases left unmatched: 5. This CDR3 contains 16 residues. Looked up from germline, CDR1 is SGHDT and CDR2 is YYEEEE. CDR3 in DNA: TGTGCCAGCAGCTTGGGGGCAGGGGGAGCTAACTATGGCTACACCTTC. This gives the protein CASSLGAGGANYGYTF.

The J gene is TRBJ2-7, the V gene TRBV10-2; D unresolved. V shed 5 bases and J shed 6 bases, with 17 bases lying between them. Germline CDR1 is WSHSY and CDR2 is SAAADI. This CDR3 has 14 amino acids. The CDR3 DNA reads TGCGCCAGCAGTCCGGACCGGGTGGTAGTCGAGCAGTACTTC. It specifies CASSPDRVVVEQYF.

This clone was recorded a few times. The J gene is TRBJ2-3, the V gene TRBV21-1; the listed D gene, TRBD2, was not tested against the DNA. TRBV21-1 is a pseudogene. The CDR3 runs 17 residues. The CDR3 spells CASSKDVAGVITDTQYF. In DNA form, the CDR3 reads TGTGCCAGCAGCAAAGACGTTGCGGGGGTGATCACAGATACGCAGTATTTT.

The chain links TRBV24-1 to TRBJ1-1, with D unclear. The CDR3 has 13 residues. The germline V gene encodes CDR1 KGHDR and CDR2 SFDVKD. The ends were cut back, 0 bases at V and 5 bases at J, with 6 bases in the middle. CDR3 DNA sequence: TGTGCCACCAGTGATTTGTGGGGAACTGAAGCTTTCTTT. It encodes CATSDLWGTEAFF.

The chain links TRBV6-2 or TRBV6-3 to TRBJ2-7; perhaps TRBD1 as D (5 bases). Germline V gene sequence: CDR1 MNHEY, CDR2 SVGEGT. Trimming cost V 5 bases and J 1 base, with 12 bases left between them. CDR3 length equals 14 residues. The CDR3 loop is CASSQPTDSYEQYF. CDR3 coding DNA: TGTGCCAGCAGTCAGCCGACAGATTCCTACGAGCAGTACTTC.

The CDR3 loop is CASSQGQGAYEQYF. In DNA form, the CDR3 reads TGCGCCAGCAGCCAAGGACAGGGGGCTTACGAGCAGTACTTC. J is TRBJ2-7 and V is TRBV4-1, with 10 bases identical to TRBD1. Per germline, CDR1 MGHRA and CDR2 YSYEKL. The CDR3 sequence is 14 residues long. V was clipped by 1 base and J by 4 bases; unmatched bases: 1.

The chain joins TRBV6-2 or TRBV6-3 to TRBJ1-6, with a weak D call TRBD1 (6 bases). The germline V gene encodes CDR1 MNHEY and CDR2 SVGEGT. This CDR3 spans 15 amino acids. V shed 4 bases and J shed 5 bases, with 12 bases lying between them. The CDR3 sequence is CASSSGDTNNSPLHF. Here the CDR3 DNA reads TGTGCCAGCAGTTCCGGGGACACAAATAATTCACCCCTCCACTTT.

This chain links TRBV10-3 with TRBJ2-7, with 8 bases aligning to TRBD1. CDR3 size: 15 residues. Per the germline V gene, CDR1 is ENHRY and CDR2 is SYGVKD. V lost 5 bases and J lost 3; bases outside the gene matches: 9. CDR3 residues: CAISTRTGTGYEQYF. The DNA for the CDR3 is TGTGCCATCAGTACAAGAACCGGGACAGGCTACGAGCAGTACTTC.

V usage is TRBV28 and J usage is TRBJ2-7; D remains ambiguous. The CDR3 is 10 amino acids. V was clipped by 9 bases and J by 4 bases, with 7 bases between them. Per germline, CDR1 MDHEN and CDR2 SYDVKM. The CDR3 DNA reads TGTGCCAGTGGAAGGTACGAGCAGTACTTC. Amino acids: CASGRYEQYF.

The V and J genes are TRBV18 and TRBJ2-7; no clear D gene. The V and J ends lost 4 bases and 4 bases respectively, with 5 bases between them. The CDR3 is made up of 11 amino acids. Germline loops: CDR1 KGHSH, CDR2 LQKENI. CDR3 sequence (DNA): TGTGCCAGCTCACAACAGTACGAGCAGTACTTC. It yields the protein CASSQQYEQYF.

This sequence joins TRBV7-4 and TRBJ1-5; no clear D. V was pared by 6 bases and J by 8 bases, with 5 bases between. In germline, CDR1 is SGHVT, CDR2 SQSDAQ. The CDR3 loop spans 10 amino acids. CDR3 region: CASREKPQHF. CDR3 coding DNA: TGTGCCAGCAGGGAGAAGCCCCAGCATTTT.

Only one count was recorded for this clone. CDR3 in amino acids: CASSLRGDSLYEQYF. DNA of the CDR3: TGTGCCAGCAGCTTAAGGGGCGACAGTCTCTACGAGCAGTACTTC. The V and J genes are TRBV11-3 and TRBJ2-7, with D maybe TRBD1 (5 bases). Trimming took 2 bases from V and 3 from J, leaving 14 bases between them. The CDR3 extends over 15 amino acids. Germline assignment: CDR1 SGHNT and CDR2 YENEEA.

This chain joins TRBV27 and TRBJ1-1; weak D call: TRBD1 (6 bases). The CDR3 extends over 14 amino acids. The V gene lost 0 bases and the J gene lost 6 bases, with 11 bases spanning the gap. Germline V gene data show CDR1 as MNHEY and CDR2 as SMNVEV (reference sequence). Here the CDR3 DNA reads TGTGCCAGCAGTTTATCGAGGGGGAAGGCTGAAGCTTTCTTT. Encoded protein: CASSLSRGKAEAFF.

This chain connects TRBV27 to TRBJ1-2; 7 nucleotides align to TRBD1. V lost 2 bases to trimming and J lost 7 bases; unmatched junction nucleotides: 7. Germline CDR1 and CDR2: MNHEY and SMNVEV (reference sequence). The CDR3 is 14 residues long. CDR3 amino acids: CASSLRQGGGGYTF. The CDR3, as DNA: TGTGCCAGCAGTTTACGACAGGGTGGGGGTGGCTACACCTTC.

The V call is TRBV15, the J call TRBJ1-1; the D gene is possibly TRBD1 (6 bases). This CDR3 spans 16 amino acids. The V and J ends lost 5 bases and 1 base respectively, with 17 bases between them. Germline CDR1 and CDR2: LNHNV and YYDKDF (reference sequence). DNA for the CDR3: TGTGCCACCAGCGCCACGGGGGCTTATAGGAACACTGAAGCTTTCTTT. It is translated as CATSATGAYRNTEAFF. Supplemented by reference TRBV15 and TRBJ1-1, the full variable domain reads DAMVIQNPRYQVTQFGKPVTLSCSQTLNHNVMYWYQQKSSQAPKLLFHYYDKDFNNEADTPDNFQSRRPNTSFCFLDIRSPGLGDTAMYLCATSATGAYRNTEAFFGQGTRLTVV.

The gene calls are TRBV9 and TRBJ1-1; D is uncertain. V was pared by 1 base and J by 2 bases, with 12 bases between. The CDR3 spans 15 residues. Germline CDR1 SGDLS, CDR2 YYNGEE. CDR3 in amino acids: CASSVQALTNTEAFF. The CDR3 coding sequence is TGTGCCAGCAGCGTACAAGCCCTAACAAACACTGAAGCTTTCTTT. Supplemented by reference TRBV9 and TRBJ1-1, the full variable domain reads DSGVTQTPKHLITATGQRVTLRCSPRSGDLSVYWYQQSLDQGLQFLIQYYNGEERAKGNILERFSAQQFPDLHSELNLSSLELGDSALYFCASSVQALTNTEAFFGQGTRLTVV.

This sequence joins TRBV10-3 and TRBJ2-3; D is perhaps TRBD1 (6 bases). The V end lost 4 bases, the J end lost 0 bases, and 17 bases lay between the germline ends. The CDR3 length is 17 residues. Germline CDR1 is ENHRY and CDR2 is SYGVKD. DNA of the CDR3: TGTGCCATCAGTGGAGGGGGTTCCCCAGCTAGCACAGATACGCAGTATTTT. It codes for CAISGGGSPASTDTQYF.

The chain recombines TRBV7-2 with TRBJ1-5; D is undetermined. Germline V gene data show CDR1 as SGHTA and CDR2 as FQGNSA. This CDR3 comprises 16 residues. Trimming took 2 bases from V and 2 from J, leaving 13 bases between them. CDR3 bases: TGTGCCAGCAGCTTATCCCACACGGGTGGCAATCAGCCCCAGCATTTT. Its protein product is CASSLSHTGGNQPQHF.

The V and J genes are TRBV28 and TRBJ1-1; 8 bases are shared with TRBD1. V lost 3 bases to trimming and J lost 4 bases; unmatched junction nucleotides: 10. This CDR3 has 16 residues. Germline V gene data show CDR1 as MDHEN and CDR2 as SYDVKM. The CDR3 reads CASSFGQGRGSTEAFF. Here the CDR3 DNA reads TGTGCCAGCAGTTTTGGACAGGGAAGAGGTTCCACTGAAGCTTTCTTT.

This chain links TRBV6-5 with TRBJ1-1; possible D gene TRBD1, 5 bases. The germline V and J ends were trimmed by 7 bases and 11 bases, with 23 bases remaining between them. The CDR3 has 14 residues. CDR1 and CDR2 (germline): MNHEY, SVGAGI. The CDR3 is CASMRQTALLAAFF. The CDR3 DNA is TGTGCCAGCATGCGGCAGACAGCCCTTTTAGCGGCTTTCTTT.

The V gene is TRBV7-3, the J gene TRBJ1-1; D is uncertain. V was cut by 0 bases and J by 4 bases, with 9 bases left in between. CDR1 is SGHTA and CDR2 is FQGTGA in the germline V gene. The length of the CDR3 is 14 residues. CDR3: CASSLTLGGTEAFF. The CDR3 region has the DNA TGTGCCAGCAGCTTAACCTTGGGCGGCACTGAAGCTTTCTTT.

This chain links TRBV2 with TRBJ1-3; D perhaps matches TRBD1 (5 bases). V lost 4 bases to trimming and J lost 0 bases, with 10 bases between them. Germline CDR1 and CDR2: SNHLY and FYNNEI. The CDR3 loop spans 15 amino acids. In DNA, the CDR3 is TGTGCCAGCAGTGCAGGGTTGAGCTCTGGAAACACCATATATTTT. This gives the protein CASSAGLSSGNTIYF.